This TCR beta chain was sequenced in a study of cytomegalovirus exposure and HLA in healthy donors. In the PCR, 60 Vbeta and 13 Jbeta primers were used. Profiled with immunoSEQ multiplex PCR; TCRdb holds only in-frame clones, not every one. The listing records some 48,000 clones. With regard to this clone: What it recognizes is unknown.

The V gene's germline CDR1 is SGHTS and CDR2 YDEGEE. The CDR3 spans 15 residues. With 4 bases clipped from V and 4 bases from J, the junction kept 5 bases outside the gene matches. General study points: Researchers counted around 170 TCR beta chains as cytomegalovirus-associated.

The clonotype comes from a woman in her thirties or forties in good health and CMV-seronegative. The sequenced material came from PBMCs. The gene calls are TRBV5-8 and TRBJ1-2; 12 bases match TRBD1. This CDR3 reads CASSSRDRGLYGYTF. The DNA for the CDR3 is TGTGCCAGCAGCAGCCGGGACAGGGGGCTCTATGGCTACACCTTC.